The 17 T cell receptor beta chains listed next were all sequenced from one sample in a study of T cells in Graves' hyperthyroidism and ophthalmopathy. Amplified TCR beta CDR3 regions derived from RNA transcripts. The TCR CDR3 first-round RT-PCR relied on the HTBI primer set. TCRdb ran MiXCR on the multiplex PCR reads and lists one entry per CDR3 protein. This sample has about 480,000 distinct CDR3 sequences, with around a fifth found just once. The sample comprised blood. These TCRs come from a woman in her 70s with Graves' ophthalmopathy.

This clonotype was observed at least ten times. V and J are TRBV12-3 or TRBV12-4 and TRBJ2-3; D is perhaps TRBD1 or TRBD2 (5 bases each). This CDR3 spans 14 amino acids. V lost 3 bases, J lost 8 bases, and 15 bases lay in between. CDR3 sequence: CASSFGPQGVTQYF. Written as DNA, the CDR3 is TGTGCCAGCAGTTTTGGCCCCCAGGGAGTTACGCAGTATTTT.

This sequence joins TRBV5-1 and TRBJ2-5, with 10 bases matching TRBD1. This CDR3 contains 16 residues. Germline V gene sequence: CDR1 SGHRS, CDR2 YFSETQ. The J segment lost 1 base and the V segment lost 2 bases, leaving 5 bases of the junction unmatched. The CDR3 loop reads CASSLSGTGVQETQYF. Written as DNA, the CDR3 is TGCGCCAGCAGCTTATCCGGGACAGGGGTCCAAGAGACCCAGTACTTC.

This clonotype was recorded a few times. The chain combines TRBV29-1 with TRBJ1-1; a weak D match, TRBD1 (6 bases). V was trimmed by 7 bases and J by 3 bases, leaving 12 bases between them. CDR1 and CDR2 (germline): SQVTM, ANQGSEA. CDR3 length equals 12 residues. The CDR3 coding sequence is TGCAGCGGGATACAGGGCGACACTGAAGCTTTCTTT. Its protein product is CSGIQGDTEAFF.

This clonotype was seen a few times. J is TRBJ2-3 and V is TRBV27, with D hard to call. The V end was cut by 8 bases, the J end by 6 bases, with 9 bases between. The CDR3 runs 11 residues. From germline, CDR1 is MNHEY and CDR2 SMNVEV (reference sequence). This CDR3 reads CASQDVDTQYF. CDR3 bases: TGTGCCAGCCAAGACGTGGATACGCAGTATTTT.

In this sample, this clonotype turned up a few times. The chain has TRBV6-1 and TRBJ2-1; 8 nucleotides agree with TRBD2. Germline-derived CDR1 and CDR2 are MNHNS and SASEGT. The CDR3 covers 17 residues. V was clipped by 5 bases and J by 5 bases; unmatched bases: 14. The CDR3 DNA is TGTGCCAGCAGTTATTTCGTTAGCGGGGTCCCCGACAATGAGCAGTTCTTC. As protein: CASSYFVSGVPDNEQFF.

A remark on this clonotype: One junction end disagrees with the germline gene, perhaps due to a read error. In nucleotides, the CDR3 is TGTACCACCAGTGACCAAGGACAGGGGGCGGATGAGCAGTTCTTC. Protein sequence: CTTSDQGQGADEQFF. The chain joins TRBV24-1 to TRBJ2-1; 11 bases match TRBD1. The CDR3 length is 15 residues. Germline CDR1 and CDR2: KGHDR and SFDVKD.

This clonotype was recorded only once. This may be a read error, as it is one base from a much larger clone. V and J are TRBV7-9 and TRBJ2-4; D is unresolved. The CDR3 is 13 residues long. Germline V gene sequence: CDR1 SEHNR, CDR2 FQNEAQ (reference sequence). V dropped 0 bases and J dropped 7 bases, with 7 bases sitting between them. This chain's CDR3 is CASSLASENIQYF. The DNA of the CDR3 is TGTGCCAGCAGCTTAGCGAGCGAGAACATTCAGTACTTC.

This clonotype appeared many times. The chain is built from TRBV6-5 and TRBJ1-5; D remains ambiguous. V was pared by 2 bases and J by 2 bases, with 4 bases between. CDR3 length: 13 residues. Germline lookup yields CDR1 MNHEY and CDR2 SVGAGI. The CDR3: CASSYDGNQPQHF. In nucleotides, the CDR3 is TGTGCCAGCAGTTACGACGGCAATCAGCCCCAGCATTTT.

The rearrangement links TRBV7-8 to TRBJ1-2, with TRBD1 matching over 9 bases. After removal of 5 bases from V and 1 base from J, the junction contained 5 bases not matched to a gene. This CDR3 has 15 residues. Germline V gene data show CDR1 as SGHVS and CDR2 as FQNEAQ. Written as DNA, the CDR3 is TGTGCCAGCAGCCTAGGGACAGGGTTTAACTATGGCTACACCTTC. Its translation: CASSLGTGFNYGYTF.

This clonotype was observed a handful of times. V and J are TRBV10-1 and TRBJ1-3, with D unclear. The length of the CDR3 is 15 residues. Per germline, CDR1 WNHNN and CDR2 SYGVQD (reference sequence). Deletions cut 0 bases from V and 0 bases from J, with 6 bases between. CDR3 DNA sequence: TGCGCCAGCAGTGAGTCATCCTTCTCTGGAAACACCATATATTTT. It encodes CASSESSFSGNTIYF.

This clonotype was observed at least ten times. J is TRBJ1-5 and V is TRBV7-2; D remains unclear. CDR3 length: 14 residues. Trimming left V 1 base short and J 6 bases short, with 10 bases between. Germline values: CDR1 SGHTA, CDR2 FQGNSA. In nucleotides, the CDR3 is TGTGCCAGCAGCTTAGGTTCGGGATTTCAGCCCCAGCATTTT. Translated: CASSLGSGFQPQHF.

V gene TRBV4-3 combines with J gene TRBJ1-2, with TRBD1 matching over 9 bases. The CDR3 covers 15 residues. The germline V gene encodes CDR1 LGHNA and CDR2 YSLEER. J gave up 6 bases and V 0 bases, and 5 bases lay outside the gene matches. The CDR3 DNA follows: TGCGCCAGCAGCCAAGAGTCCAGGACAGGGGATGGCTACACCTTC. Translating it yields CASSQESRTGDGYTF.

This clonotype was observed at least ten times. V is TRBV30 and J is TRBJ2-1; TRBD2 agrees at 8 bases. J gave up 3 bases and V 3 bases, and 10 bases lay outside the gene matches. The CDR3 sequence is 16 residues long. Germline V gene data show CDR1 as GTSNPN and CDR2 as SVGIG (reference sequence). The CDR3 reads CAWRPLSGGYYNEQFF. CDR3 nucleotides: TGTGCCTGGAGACCTCTTTCGGGAGGGTACTACAATGAGCAGTTCTTC. The full variable domain, in which reference TRBV30 and TRBJ2-1 provide the parts outside the CDR3, is SQTIHQWPATLVQPVGSPLSLECTVEGTSNPNLYWYRQAAGRGLQLLFYSVGIGQISSEVPQNLSASRPQDRQFILSSKKLLLSDSGFYLCAWRPLSGGYYNEQFFGPGTRLTVL.

V is TRBV20-1 and J is TRBJ2-7; possibly TRBD2 for D (6 bases). This CDR3 is 14 amino acids long. The V gene lost 2 bases and the J gene lost 4 bases, with 15 bases spanning the gap. Per the germline V gene, CDR1 is DFQATT and CDR2 is SNEGSKA (reference sequence). In DNA, the CDR3 is TGCAGTGCTAGACTCGGTAGCGGAGCTTACGAGCAGTACTTC. Amino acid sequence: CSARLGSGAYEQYF.

The chain has TRBV5-1 and TRBJ2-7; D is uncertain. Germline assignment: CDR1 SGHRS and CDR2 YFSETQ. V was shortened by 0 bases and J by 9 bases, with 13 bases between the two germline ends. The CDR3 sequence is 13 residues long. CDR3: CASSLEPSYGQYF. CDR3 in DNA: TGCGCCAGCAGCTTGGAGCCTAGTTATGGGCAGTACTTC.

This clonotype was recorded many times. The chain joins TRBV2 to TRBJ2-1; 16 nucleotides match TRBD2. J gave up 8 bases and V 5 bases, and 6 bases lay outside the gene matches. Germline loops: CDR1 SNHLY, CDR2 FYNNEI. This CDR3 spans 16 amino acids. CDR3 region: CASSRGLAGGADEQFF. CDR3 nucleotide sequence: TGTGCCAGCAGTAGGGGACTAGCGGGAGGGGCGGATGAGCAGTTCTTC.

This clonotype was found once. A read error may produce the germline difference seen at one junction end. The J gene is TRBJ2-5, the V gene TRBV7-2, with D perhaps assigned TRBD1 or TRBD2 (5 bases each). Germline V gene sequence: CDR1 SGHTA, CDR2 FQGNSA. The CDR3 sequence is 14 residues long. CDR3 residues: CASSLGAGREAQYF. The DNA of the CDR3 is TGTGCCAGCAGCTTAGGGGCAGGGAGAGAGGCCCAGTACTTC.